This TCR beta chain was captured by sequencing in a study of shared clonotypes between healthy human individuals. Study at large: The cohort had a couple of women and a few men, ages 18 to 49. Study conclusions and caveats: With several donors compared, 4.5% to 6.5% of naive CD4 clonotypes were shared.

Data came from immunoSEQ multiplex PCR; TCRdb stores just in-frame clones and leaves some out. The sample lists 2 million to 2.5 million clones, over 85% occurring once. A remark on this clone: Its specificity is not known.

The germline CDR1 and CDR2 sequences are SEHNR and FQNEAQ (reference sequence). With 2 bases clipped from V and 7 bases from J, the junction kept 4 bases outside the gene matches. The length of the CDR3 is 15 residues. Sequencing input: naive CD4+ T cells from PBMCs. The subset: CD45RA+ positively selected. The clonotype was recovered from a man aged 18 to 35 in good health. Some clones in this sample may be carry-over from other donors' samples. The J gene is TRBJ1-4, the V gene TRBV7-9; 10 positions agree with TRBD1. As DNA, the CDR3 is TGTGCCAGCAGCTTAAGGACAGGGGGTGTTGAAAAACTGTTTTTT. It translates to CASSLRTGGVEKLFF.